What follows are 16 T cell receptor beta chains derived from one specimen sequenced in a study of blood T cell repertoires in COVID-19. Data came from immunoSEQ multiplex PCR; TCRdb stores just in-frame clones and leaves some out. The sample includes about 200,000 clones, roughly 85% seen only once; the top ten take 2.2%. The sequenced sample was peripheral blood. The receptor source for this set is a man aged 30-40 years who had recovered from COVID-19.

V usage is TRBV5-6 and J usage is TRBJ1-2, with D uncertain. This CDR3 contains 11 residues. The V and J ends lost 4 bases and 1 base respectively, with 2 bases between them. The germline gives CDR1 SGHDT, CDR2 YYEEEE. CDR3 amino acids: CASSRNYGYTF. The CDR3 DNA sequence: TGTGCCAGCAGCCGTAACTATGGCTACACCTTC.

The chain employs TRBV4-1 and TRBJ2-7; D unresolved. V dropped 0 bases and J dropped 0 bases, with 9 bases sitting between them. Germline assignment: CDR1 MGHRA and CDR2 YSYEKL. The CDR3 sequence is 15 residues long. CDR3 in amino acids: CASSQELPLSYEQYF. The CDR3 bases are TGCGCCAGCAGCCAAGAACTTCCTCTCTCCTACGAGCAGTACTTC.

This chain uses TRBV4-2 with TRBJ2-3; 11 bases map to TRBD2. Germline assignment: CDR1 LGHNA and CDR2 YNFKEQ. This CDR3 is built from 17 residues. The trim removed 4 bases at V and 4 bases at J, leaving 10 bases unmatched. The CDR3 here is CASSLISGGGLPDTQYF. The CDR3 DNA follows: TGTGCCAGCAGCCTAATTAGCGGGGGGGGCCTCCCAGATACGCAGTATTTT.

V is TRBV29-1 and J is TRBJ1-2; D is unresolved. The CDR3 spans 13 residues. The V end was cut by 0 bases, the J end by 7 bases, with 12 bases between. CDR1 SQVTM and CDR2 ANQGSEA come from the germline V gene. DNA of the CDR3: TGCAGCGTTGAAGATCCCGGTTACGCTGGCTACACCTTC. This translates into CSVEDPGYAGYTF.

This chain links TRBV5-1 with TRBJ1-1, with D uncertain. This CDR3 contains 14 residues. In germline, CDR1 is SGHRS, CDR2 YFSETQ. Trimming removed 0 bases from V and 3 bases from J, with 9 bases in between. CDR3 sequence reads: CASSLGPADTEAFF. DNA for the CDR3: TGCGCCAGCAGCTTGGGACCGGCGGACACTGAAGCTTTCTTT.

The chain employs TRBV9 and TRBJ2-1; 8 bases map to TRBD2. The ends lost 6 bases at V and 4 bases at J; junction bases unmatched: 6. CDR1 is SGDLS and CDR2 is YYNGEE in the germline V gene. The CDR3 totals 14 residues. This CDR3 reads CASTRTSSYNEQFF. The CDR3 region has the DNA TGTGCCAGCACCAGGACTAGCAGTTACAATGAGCAGTTCTTC.

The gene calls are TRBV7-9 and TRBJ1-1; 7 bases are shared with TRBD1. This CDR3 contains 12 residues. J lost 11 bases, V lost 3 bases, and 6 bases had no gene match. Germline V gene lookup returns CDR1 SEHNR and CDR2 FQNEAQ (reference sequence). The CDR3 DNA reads TGTGCCAGCAGCTTGTTTACAGGGGAGGCTTTCTTT. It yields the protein CASSLFTGEAFF.

This CDR3 reads CASSLNGETQYF. The CDR3 nucleotides are TGTGCCAGCAGCTTAAACGGGGAGACCCAGTACTTC. V is TRBV7-9 and J is TRBJ2-5; no reliable D call. Trimming cost V 2 bases and J 5 bases, with 6 bases left between them. Germline assignment: CDR1 SEHNR and CDR2 FQNEAQ (reference sequence). The CDR3 has 12 amino acids.

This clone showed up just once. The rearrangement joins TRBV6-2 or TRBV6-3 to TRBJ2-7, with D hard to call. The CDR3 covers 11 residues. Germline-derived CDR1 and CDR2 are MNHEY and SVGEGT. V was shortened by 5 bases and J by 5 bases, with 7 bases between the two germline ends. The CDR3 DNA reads TGTGCCAGCAGTCTCCCTAACGAGCAGTACTTC. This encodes CASSLPNEQYF.

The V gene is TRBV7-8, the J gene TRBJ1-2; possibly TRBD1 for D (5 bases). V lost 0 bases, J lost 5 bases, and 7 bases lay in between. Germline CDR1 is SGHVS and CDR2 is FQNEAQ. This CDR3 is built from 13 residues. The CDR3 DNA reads TGTGCCAGCAGCTTAGCCGGGACTTATGGCTACACCTTC. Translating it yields CASSLAGTYGYTF.

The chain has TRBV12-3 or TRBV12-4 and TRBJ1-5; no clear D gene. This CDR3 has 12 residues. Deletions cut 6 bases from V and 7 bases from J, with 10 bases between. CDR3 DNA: TGTGCCAGCAGCCGAGGAGGGCAGCCCCAGCATTTT. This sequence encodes CASSRGGQPQHF.

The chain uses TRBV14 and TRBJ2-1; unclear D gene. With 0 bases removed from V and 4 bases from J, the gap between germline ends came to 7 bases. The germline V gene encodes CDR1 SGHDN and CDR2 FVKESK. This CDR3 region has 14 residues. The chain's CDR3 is CASSQDERYNEQFF. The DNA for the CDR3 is TGTGCCAGCAGCCAAGATGAACGGTACAATGAGCAGTTCTTC.

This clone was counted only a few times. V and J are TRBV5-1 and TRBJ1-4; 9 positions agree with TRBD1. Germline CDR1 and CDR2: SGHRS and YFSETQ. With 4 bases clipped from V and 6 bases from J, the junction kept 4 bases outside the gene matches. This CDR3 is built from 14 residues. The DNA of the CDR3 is TGCGCCAGCAGCCCGGGACAGGGTTATGAAAAACTGTTTTTT. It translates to CASSPGQGYEKLFF.

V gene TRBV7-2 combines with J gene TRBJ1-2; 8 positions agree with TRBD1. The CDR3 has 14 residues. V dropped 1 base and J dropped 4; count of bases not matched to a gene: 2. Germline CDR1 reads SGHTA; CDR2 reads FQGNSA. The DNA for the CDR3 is TGTGCCAGCAGCTTAGGACAGGGGTCCTATGGCTACACCTTC. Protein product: CASSLGQGSYGYTF.

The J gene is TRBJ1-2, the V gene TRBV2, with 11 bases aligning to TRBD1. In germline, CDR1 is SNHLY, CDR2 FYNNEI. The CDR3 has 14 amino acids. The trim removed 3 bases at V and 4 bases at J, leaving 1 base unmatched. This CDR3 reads CASSEGQGGYGYTF. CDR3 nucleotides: TGTGCCAGCAGTGAGGGACAGGGGGGCTATGGCTACACCTTC.

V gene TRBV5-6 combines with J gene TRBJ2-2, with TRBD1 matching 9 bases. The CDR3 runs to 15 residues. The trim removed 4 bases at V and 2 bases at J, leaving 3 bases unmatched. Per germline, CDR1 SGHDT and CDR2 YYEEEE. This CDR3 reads CASSLQGANTGELFF. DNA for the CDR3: TGTGCCAGCAGCCTACAGGGGGCCAACACCGGGGAGCTGTTTTTT.